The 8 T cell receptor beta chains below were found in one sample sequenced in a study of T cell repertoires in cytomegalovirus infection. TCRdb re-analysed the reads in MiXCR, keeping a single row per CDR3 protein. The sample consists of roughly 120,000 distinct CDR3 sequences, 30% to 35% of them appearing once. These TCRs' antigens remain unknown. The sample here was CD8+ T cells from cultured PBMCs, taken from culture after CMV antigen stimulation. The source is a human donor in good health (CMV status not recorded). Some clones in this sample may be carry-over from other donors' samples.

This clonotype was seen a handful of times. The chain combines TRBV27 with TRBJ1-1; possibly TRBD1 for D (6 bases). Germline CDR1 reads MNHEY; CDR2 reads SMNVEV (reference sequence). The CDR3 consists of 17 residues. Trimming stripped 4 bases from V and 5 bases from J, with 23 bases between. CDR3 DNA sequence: TGTGCCAGCAGTTCACCCCCCCCGGGAGGGGGGAGGACTGAAGCTTTCTTT. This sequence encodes CASSSPPPGGGRTEAFF.

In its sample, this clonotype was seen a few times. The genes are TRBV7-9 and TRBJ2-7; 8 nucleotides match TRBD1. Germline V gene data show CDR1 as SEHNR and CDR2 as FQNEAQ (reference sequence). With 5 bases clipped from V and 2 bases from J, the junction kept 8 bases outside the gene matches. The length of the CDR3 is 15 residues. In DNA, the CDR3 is TGTGCCAGCAGCCCTGACAGGGGATTACCCTACGAGCAGTACTTC. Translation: CASSPDRGLPYEQYF.

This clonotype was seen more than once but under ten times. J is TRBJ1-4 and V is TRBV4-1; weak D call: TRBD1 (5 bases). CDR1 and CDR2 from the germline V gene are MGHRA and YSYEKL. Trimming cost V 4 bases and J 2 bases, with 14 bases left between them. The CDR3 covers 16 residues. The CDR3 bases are TGCGCCAGCAGCCTTATACGGGGCTCCACTAATGAAAAACTGTTTTTT. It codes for CASSLIRGSTNEKLFF.

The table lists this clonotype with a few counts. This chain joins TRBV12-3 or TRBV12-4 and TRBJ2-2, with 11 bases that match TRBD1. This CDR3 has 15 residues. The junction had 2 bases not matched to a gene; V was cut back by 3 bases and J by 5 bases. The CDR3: CASSFGTGGTGELFF. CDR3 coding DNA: TGTGCCAGCAGTTTCGGGACAGGGGGTACCGGGGAGCTGTTTTTT.

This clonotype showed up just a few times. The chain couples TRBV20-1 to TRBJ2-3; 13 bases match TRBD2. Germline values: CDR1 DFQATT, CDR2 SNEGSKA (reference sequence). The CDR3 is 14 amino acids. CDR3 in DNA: TGCAGCGGACTAGCGGGGGCCGGCACAGATACGCAGTATTTT. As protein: CSGLAGAGTDTQYF.

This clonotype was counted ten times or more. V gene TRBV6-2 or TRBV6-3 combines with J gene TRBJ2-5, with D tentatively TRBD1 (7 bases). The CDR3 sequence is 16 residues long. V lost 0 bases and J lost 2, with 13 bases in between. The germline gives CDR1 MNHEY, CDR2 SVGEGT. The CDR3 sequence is CASSYSGGQSQETQYF. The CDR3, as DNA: TGTGCCAGCAGTTACTCGGGGGGACAGTCACAAGAGACCCAGTACTTC.

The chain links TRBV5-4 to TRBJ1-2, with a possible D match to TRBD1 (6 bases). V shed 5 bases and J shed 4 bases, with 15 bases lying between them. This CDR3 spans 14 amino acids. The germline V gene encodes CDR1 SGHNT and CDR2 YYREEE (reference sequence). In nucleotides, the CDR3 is TGTGCCAGCAGTTTCGACAGGTTCGGCTATGGCTACACCTTC. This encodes CASSFDRFGYGYTF.

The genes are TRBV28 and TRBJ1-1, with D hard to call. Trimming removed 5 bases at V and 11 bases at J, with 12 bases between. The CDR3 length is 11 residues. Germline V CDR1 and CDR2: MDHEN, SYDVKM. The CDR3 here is CASSVGRMAFF. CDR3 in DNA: TGTGCCAGCAGTGTTGGGCGCATGGCTTTCTTT.